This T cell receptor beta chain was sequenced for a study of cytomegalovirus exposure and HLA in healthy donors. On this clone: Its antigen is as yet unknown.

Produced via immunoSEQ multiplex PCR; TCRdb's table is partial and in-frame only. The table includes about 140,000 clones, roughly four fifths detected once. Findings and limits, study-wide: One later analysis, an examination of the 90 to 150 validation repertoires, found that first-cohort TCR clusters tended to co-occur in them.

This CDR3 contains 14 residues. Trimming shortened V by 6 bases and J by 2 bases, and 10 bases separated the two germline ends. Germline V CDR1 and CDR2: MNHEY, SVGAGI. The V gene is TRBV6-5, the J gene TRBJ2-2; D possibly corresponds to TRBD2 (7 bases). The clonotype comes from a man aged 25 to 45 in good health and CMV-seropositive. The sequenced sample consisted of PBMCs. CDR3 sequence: CASRGGTNTGELFF. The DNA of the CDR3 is TGTGCCAGCAGGGGGGGGACAAACACCGGGGAGCTGTTTTTT.